These 27 T cell receptor beta chains were all obtained from the same sample, sequenced in a study of CD8 T cells in Susac syndrome. With random hexamers, reverse transcription was performed on about 0.45 to 1 ug of RNA. One entry per CDR3 protein results from TCRdb running MiXCR on the immunoSEQ multiplex PCR reads. The profile covers some 140,000 distinct CDR3 sequences, with more than 85% appearing a single time and about 0.18% taken by the ten largest. Sequencing used CD8+ T cells from PBMCs. Receptors were obtained from a human donor with Susac syndrome.

The J gene is TRBJ2-7, the V gene TRBV30, with D maybe TRBD2 (6 bases). Germline V gene data show CDR1 as GTSNPN and CDR2 as SVGIG (reference sequence). Trimming removed 0 bases at V and 5 bases at J, with 20 bases between. The CDR3 extends over 16 amino acids. CDR3 DNA: TGTGCCTGGAGTGTACTCTGGGCGGGGACGCTAGACGAGCAGTACTTC. Translated, it gives CAWSVLWAGTLDEQYF.

The gene calls are TRBV24-1 and TRBJ2-3; D ambiguous. CDR1 KGHDR and CDR2 SFDVKD come from the germline V gene. The CDR3 is made up of 13 amino acids. V lost 3 bases and J lost 3, with 6 bases in between. The CDR3 DNA reads as TGTGCCACCAGTGATGTCCAGACAGATACGCAGTATTTT. Protein sequence: CATSDVQTDTQYF.

J is TRBJ2-7 and V is TRBV9; TRBD2 matches at 9 bases. CDR1 is SGDLS and CDR2 is YYNGEE in the germline V gene. V was clipped by 3 bases and J by 3 bases; unmatched bases: 7. The CDR3 runs to 15 residues. The CDR3 coding sequence is TGTGCCAGCAGCGCGACTAGCGGAAGTCACTACGAGCAGTACTTC. Its protein is CASSATSGSHYEQYF.

This clonotype was seen only once. The chain couples TRBV6-2 or TRBV6-3 to TRBJ2-7, with 7 bases fitting TRBD2. V gave up 7 bases and J gave up 2 bases; unmatched junction bases: 14. Per the germline V gene, CDR1 is MNHEY and CDR2 is SVGEGT. The CDR3 consists of 16 residues. The CDR3 sequence: CASNGEGFTTPYEQYF. CDR3 bases: TGTGCCAGCAATGGGGAGGGGTTCACTACCCCCTACGAGCAGTACTTC.

V gene TRBV4-1 combines with J gene TRBJ1-4, with D uncertain. Germline V gives CDR1 MGHRA, CDR2 YSYEKL. The CDR3 is 12 residues long. V lost 4 bases and J 5 bases, leaving 5 bases between the germline ends. The CDR3 protein is CASSPRNEKLFF. As DNA, the CDR3 is TGCGCCAGCAGCCCACGGAATGAAAAACTGTTTTTT.

This chain joins TRBV15 and TRBJ2-5; D is uncertain. Trimming removed 3 bases at V and 2 bases at J, with 4 bases between. The CDR3 totals 12 residues. CDR1 and CDR2 from the germline V gene are LNHNV and YYDKDF (reference sequence). CDR3 amino acids: CATSSLQETQYF. In nucleotides, the CDR3 is TGTGCCACCAGCAGTTTACAAGAGACCCAGTACTTC.

The chain combines TRBV7-9 with TRBJ2-5; 7 nucleotides align to TRBD1. V shed 10 bases, J shed 5 bases, and the junction held 7 bases outside the gene matches. CDR1 is SEHNR and CDR2 is FQNEAQ in the germline V gene (reference sequence). The CDR3 spans 12 residues. CDR3 protein: CATSGTVETQYF. DNA of the CDR3: TGTGCCACCTCCGGGACAGTCGAGACCCAGTACTTC.

V usage is TRBV7-6 and J usage is TRBJ1-1; D is perhaps TRBD1 (6 bases). The length of the CDR3 is 16 residues. V gave up 3 bases and J gave up 2 bases, with 16 bases separating them. Germline loops: CDR1 SGHVS, CDR2 FNYEAQ. The chain's CDR3 is CASSFDLQGINTEAFF. The CDR3 nucleotides read TGTGCCAGCAGCTTCGACCTACAGGGAATCAACACTGAAGCTTTCTTT.

The chain combines TRBV6-6 with TRBJ2-5; 7 nucleotides align to TRBD1. The CDR3 covers 16 residues. V dropped 7 bases and J dropped 2; count of bases not matched to a gene: 13. Looked up from germline, CDR1 is MNHNY and CDR2 is SVGAGI (reference sequence). DNA for the CDR3: TGTGCCAGCACCGACCCCCTGACAGGGTCACAAGAGACCCAGTACTTC. This codes for CASTDPLTGSQETQYF.

V and J are TRBV5-6 and TRBJ1-5; 9 bases map to TRBD1. J lost 1 base, V lost 3 bases, and 2 bases had no gene match. The germline V gene has CDR1 SGHDT and CDR2 YYEEEE. CDR3 length: 15 amino acids. This chain's CDR3 is CASSSGQGSNQPQHF. The CDR3 bases are TGTGCCAGCAGCTCAGGACAGGGGAGCAATCAGCCCCAGCATTTT.

V gene TRBV4-1 combines with J gene TRBJ2-5; D is unresolved. This CDR3 has 15 residues. V was pared by 1 base and J by 5 bases, with 14 bases between. Germline-derived CDR1 and CDR2 are MGHRA and YSYEKL. CDR3 DNA: TGCGCCAGCAGCCAAGTTTTTGGCAGAAGGGAGACCCAGTACTTC. It encodes CASSQVFGRRETQYF.

This chain connects TRBV9 to TRBJ1-2; D call uncertain. From germline, CDR1 is SGDLS and CDR2 YYNGEE. V dropped 0 bases and J dropped 4 bases, with 7 bases sitting between them. The CDR3 is made up of 13 amino acids. Here the CDR3 DNA reads TGTGCCAGCAGCGTAGAGGGTGGCTATGGCTACACCTTC. Its protein is CASSVEGGYGYTF. Full variable domain (rest looked up from reference TRBV9 and TRBJ1-2): DSGVTQTPKHLITATGQRVTLRCSPRSGDLSVYWYQQSLDQGLQFLIQYYNGEERAKGNILERFSAQQFPDLHSELNLSSLELGDSALYFCASSVEGGYGYTFGSGTRLTVV.

The rearrangement joins TRBV29-1 to TRBJ2-1; a possible D gene is TRBD2 (5 bases). The V end lost 0 bases, the J end lost 7 bases, and 7 bases lay between the germline ends. This CDR3 comprises 12 residues. The germline V gene encodes CDR1 SQVTM and CDR2 ANQGSEA. CDR3 region: CSVEDWENEQFF. In DNA, the CDR3 is TGCAGCGTTGAAGATTGGGAGAATGAGCAGTTCTTC.

The chain employs TRBV4-1 and TRBJ1-1; 8 bases map to TRBD1. The V gene's germline CDR1 is MGHRA and CDR2 YSYEKL. CDR3 length: 14 residues. The junction had 3 bases not matched to a gene; V was cut back by 5 bases and J by 1 base. CDR3 protein: CASSWGQENTEAFF. As DNA, the CDR3 is TGCGCCAGCAGCTGGGGACAGGAGAACACTGAAGCTTTCTTT.

The chain couples TRBV27 to TRBJ1-2, with a possible D match to TRBD1 (5 bases). Germline CDR1 and CDR2: MNHEY and SMNVEV (reference sequence). Trimming left V 4 bases short and J 4 bases short, with 13 bases between. The CDR3 contains 14 residues. CDR3 residues: CASSSMGPAYGYTF. CDR3 DNA: TGTGCCAGCAGTTCCATGGGACCTGCCTATGGCTACACCTTC.

DNA of the CDR3: TGTGCCAGCAGTCCTGACTCAGGCACAGATACGCAGTATTTT. It translates to CASSPDSGTDTQYF. The chain uses TRBV12-3 or TRBV12-4 and TRBJ2-3; no reliable D call. This CDR3 has 14 amino acids. Trimming removed 5 bases at V and 1 base at J, with 10 bases between.

This clonotype was counted once. The chain employs TRBV29-1 and TRBJ2-3; 9 bases align to TRBD2. Unmatched junction bases numbered 11, after V lost 0 bases and J lost 1 base. The CDR3 covers 18 residues. Germline CDR1 is SQVTM and CDR2 is ANQGSEA. The CDR3 spells CSVEDLAGPHEGTDTQYF. The DNA of the CDR3 is TGCAGCGTTGAAGATCTAGCGGGGCCCCATGAGGGCACAGATACGCAGTATTTT.

The chain is built from TRBV20-1 and TRBJ2-7; D might be TRBD1 (6 bases). CDR3 length: 13 amino acids. Germline CDR1 is DFQATT and CDR2 is SNEGSKA (reference sequence). V lost 3 bases and J lost 0, with 9 bases in between. The CDR3 DNA follows: TGCAGTGCTAGCTCAGGGGACTCCTACGAGCAGTACTTC. Encoded protein: CSASSGDSYEQYF.

This CDR3 reads CASSVVAAASTDTQYF. The CDR3 DNA reads TGTGCCAGCAGCGTGGTAGCGGCTGCTAGCACAGATACGCAGTATTTT. The chain employs TRBV9 and TRBJ2-3, with a possible D match to TRBD2 (6 bases). V was shortened by 2 bases and J by 0 bases, with 13 bases between the two germline ends. Germline lookup yields CDR1 SGDLS and CDR2 YYNGEE. The CDR3 has 16 residues.

The chain links TRBV7-9 to TRBJ2-7; D remains unclear. The length of the CDR3 is 13 residues. CDR1 is SEHNR, CDR2 FQNEAQ, per germline (reference sequence). Trimming removed 5 bases at V and 3 bases at J, with 11 bases between. Written as DNA, the CDR3 is TGTGCCAGCAGCGGCACACCGGACTACGAGCAGTACTTC. It is translated as CASSGTPDYEQYF.

The chain is built from TRBV9 and TRBJ2-1; no reliable D call. The V and J ends lost 3 bases and 3 bases respectively, with 13 bases between them. Germline V gene sequence: CDR1 SGDLS, CDR2 YYNGEE. The CDR3 runs 15 residues. The CDR3 DNA sequence: TGTGCCAGCAGCGGACTGGATGACGGCTACAATGAGCAGTTCTTC. The encoded protein is CASSGLDDGYNEQFF.

V gene TRBV9 combines with J gene TRBJ1-2, with TRBD1 matching over 8 bases. J gave up 2 bases and V 3 bases, and 9 bases lay outside the gene matches. CDR1 is SGDLS and CDR2 is YYNGEE in the germline V gene. This CDR3 region has 16 residues. The CDR3 loop is CASSGYSGTGNYGYTF. The CDR3 nucleotides read TGTGCCAGCAGCGGGTATTCCGGGACAGGAAACTATGGCTACACCTTC.

The chain recombines TRBV27 with TRBJ2-3, with 12 bases matching TRBD2. The V gene end was trimmed by 5 bases and the J gene end by 4 bases; junction bases not matched to a gene: 7. This CDR3 region has 16 residues. CDR1 is MNHEY and CDR2 is SMNVEV in the germline V gene (reference sequence). CDR3 sequence reads: CASSPGTSGLSDTQYF. The CDR3 DNA is TGTGCCAGCAGTCCGGGGACTAGCGGGCTCTCAGATACGCAGTATTTT.

The chain has TRBV29-1 and TRBJ2-3; D is ambiguous. Trimming took off 6 bases at V and 0 bases at J, with 13 bases between the two ends. Germline V gives CDR1 SQVTM, CDR2 ANQGSEA. The CDR3 covers 14 residues. As DNA, the CDR3 is TGCAGCGTCCTCTGGCCTCCTAGCACAGATACGCAGTATTTT. It translates to CSVLWPPSTDTQYF.

The chain links TRBV20-1 to TRBJ2-2; no firm D call. Deletions cut 4 bases from V and 3 bases from J, with 6 bases between. CDR3 length equals 12 residues. CDR1 DFQATT and CDR2 SNEGSKA come from the germline V gene (reference sequence). Written as DNA, the CDR3 is TGCAGTGCTACCCTGGACACCGGGGAGCTGTTTTTT. Protein: CSATLDTGELFF.

This clonotype was observed once. The J gene is TRBJ2-7, the V gene TRBV29-1; D not certain. In germline, CDR1 is SQVTM, CDR2 ANQGSEA. The V gene lost 4 bases and the J gene lost 0 bases, with 4 bases spanning the gap. This CDR3 contains 11 residues. CDR3 nucleotides: TGCAGCGTTGTGATCTCCTACGAGCAGTACTTC. This encodes CSVVISYEQYF.

The chain couples TRBV28 to TRBJ2-3; D might be TRBD1 (8 bases). The germline V gene has CDR1 MDHEN and CDR2 SYDVKM. The CDR3 totals 18 residues. The V and J ends lost 1 base and 1 base respectively, with 18 bases between them. The CDR3: CASSLLQGGSSGTDTQYF. CDR3 in DNA: TGTGCCAGCAGTTTATTACAGGGGGGGTCGTCTGGCACAGATACGCAGTATTTT.